This T cell receptor (beta chain) was found in a study of OX40 agonist ivuxolimab in advanced cancers. Study-wide background: Dosing consisted of intravenous ivuxolimab at 0.01 to 10 mg/kg every 2 weeks. Melanoma, hepatocellular carcinoma, head and neck or renal cell cancer occurred in dose-escalation patients. Partial responses occurred in three patients (one hepatocellular carcinoma, two cutaneous melanoma). Study observations and caveats: Antigen specificity of clonally expanded peripheral T cells was not established.

Points on this clone: The antigen is unknown.

Libraries were prepared by immunoSEQ multiplex PCR; TCRdb keeps only in-frame clonotypes and omits some of them. The sample records tens of thousands of clones, 88% being singletons. This CDR3 is 15 amino acids long. Unmatched junction bases numbered 8, after V lost 5 bases and J lost 6 bases. Germline CDR1 and CDR2: SGHAT and FQNNGV. This sequence originates from an adult with an advanced solid tumor such as melanoma, head and neck, liver or kidney cancer. The chain carries TRBV11-2 and TRBJ1-5; 9 bases map to TRBD1. This specimen consisted of CD4+ or CD8+ T cells sorted from blood, obtained in a trial of the OX40 agonist ivuxolimab. The CDR3 nucleotides are TGTGCCAGCAGCCGCGACAGGGGGGTGGGTCAGCCCCAGCATTTT. It encodes CASSRDRGVGQPQHF.